Below are 2 T cell receptor beta chains sequenced from a single sample in a study of cytomegalovirus exposure and HLA in healthy donors. PCR used 60 Vbeta primers and 13 Jbeta primers. Produced via immunoSEQ multiplex PCR; TCRdb's table is partial and in-frame only. This table holds 110,000 or so clones, approximately 83% found once. Sequenced material: PBMCs. These receptors were obtained from a woman between 18 and 30 years old in good health and CMV-seronegative.

The V and J genes are TRBV10-3 and TRBJ2-7; 13 nucleotides align to TRBD2. The CDR3 is 14 residues long. Germline-derived CDR1 and CDR2 are ENHRY and SYGVKD. The trim removed 5 bases at V and 5 bases at J, leaving 3 bases unmatched. CDR3 nucleotide sequence: TGTGCCATCAGTCGACTAGCGGGAGGCAACGAGCAGTACTTC. Translating gives CAISRLAGGNEQYF.

The chain combines TRBV28 with TRBJ2-1, with 11 bases matching TRBD2. This CDR3 has 14 residues. In germline, CDR1 is MDHEN, CDR2 SYDVKM. V dropped 6 bases and J dropped 5; count of bases not matched to a gene: 3. The CDR3 sequence is CASSLAGGHNEQFF. CDR3 sequence (DNA): TGTGCCAGCAGCCTAGCGGGGGGCCACAATGAGCAGTTCTTC.